This TCR beta chain came from a study of resident and recirculating memory T cells in vitiligo. Looking at the study overall: Each patient gave two lesional and two nonlesional epidermal shave biopsies, plus PBMCs. The samples were homogenized without cell sorting before genomic DNA extraction.

Findings and caveats of the study: No unique dominant TCR clone was found in vitiligo lesions.

The ends lost 5 bases at V and 3 bases at J; junction bases unmatched: 5. Germline CDR1 is KGHSH and CDR2 is LQKENI. This CDR3 contains 15 residues. Generated by immunoSEQ multiplex PCR, the TCRdb table keeps only in-frame clones and is missing some. The sample records tens of thousands of clones, approximately 90% being singletons. As concerns this clone: Its antigen is not identified.

V is TRBV18 and J is TRBJ1-5, with TRBD1 identical over 9 bases. Sequenced material: blood. The sequence was obtained from a male donor with vitiligo. The CDR3 region is CASSSDRGFNQPQHF. The CDR3 DNA reads TGTGCCAGCTCATCGGACAGGGGATTCAATCAGCCCCAGCATTTT.